The following is a T cell receptor beta chain sequence with its context. The sample comes from a study of monozygotic twins with inflammatory bowel disease. TCRdb re-called the 5' RACE reads, yielding one record per CDR3 amino acid sequence without DNA. This listing includes about 160,000 distinct CDR3 sequences. Germline CDR1 reads SGHAT; CDR2 reads FQNNGV. The CDR3 covers 14 residues. The clonotype was recovered from a human donor with ulcerative colitis or Crohn's disease, or a healthy co-twin of an affected twin (not recorded which). The sample was blood. The rearrangement links TRBV11-2 to TRBJ2-7. The CDR3 sequence: CASSLERSSYEQYF.